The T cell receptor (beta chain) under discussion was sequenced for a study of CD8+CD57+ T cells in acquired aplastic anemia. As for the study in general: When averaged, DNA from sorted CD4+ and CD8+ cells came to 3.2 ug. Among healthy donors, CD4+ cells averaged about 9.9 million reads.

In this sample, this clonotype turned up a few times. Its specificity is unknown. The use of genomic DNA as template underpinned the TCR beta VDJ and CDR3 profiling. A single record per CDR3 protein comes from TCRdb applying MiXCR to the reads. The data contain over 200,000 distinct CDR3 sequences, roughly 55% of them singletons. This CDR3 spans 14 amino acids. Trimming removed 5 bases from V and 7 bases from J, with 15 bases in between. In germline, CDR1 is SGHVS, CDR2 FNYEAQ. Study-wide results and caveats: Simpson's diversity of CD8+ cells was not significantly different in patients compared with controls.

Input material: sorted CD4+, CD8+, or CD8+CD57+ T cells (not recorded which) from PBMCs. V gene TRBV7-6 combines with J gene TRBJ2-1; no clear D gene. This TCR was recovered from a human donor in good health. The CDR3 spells CASSPDAGTNEQFF. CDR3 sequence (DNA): TGTGCCAGCAGCCCCGACGCAGGCACGAATGAGCAGTTCTTC.